This T cell receptor (beta chain) was recovered during a study of T cell changes during pregnancy in multiple sclerosis. Sequencing was performed with immunoSEQ multiplex PCR; in TCRdb, only in-frame clones are kept and a portion is missing. This table holds about 40,000 clones, more than 90% found once. This receptor was identified in a female donor with multiple sclerosis, enrolled in a pregnancy study. Sequenced here: peripheral blood, sampled before pregnancy.

CDR3 coding DNA: TGTGCCAGCTCACGGACTAGCGGGAAGGCCCCCTACGAGCAGTACTTC. Translation gives CASSRTSGKAPYEQYF. The rearrangement joins TRBV18 to TRBJ2-7; 12 positions agree with TRBD2. V gave up 4 bases and J gave up 2 bases; unmatched junction bases: 6. Germline V CDR1 and CDR2: KGHSH, LQKENI. The CDR3 length is 16 residues.